This record covers a single T cell receptor beta chain. The data are from a study of T cell changes during pregnancy in multiple sclerosis. TCRdb keeps only in-frame clones here, not all; method: immunoSEQ multiplex PCR. The sample yields 40,000 to 60,000 clones, 94% seen once. Sample: CD4+ T cells from peripheral blood mononuclear cells, taken in the third trimester of pregnancy. The sequence derives from a female donor with multiple sclerosis, enrolled in a pregnancy study.

CDR3 amino acids: CASSGRDSPYEQYF. Here the CDR3 DNA reads TGTGCCAGCAGCGGGCGGGACAGCCCCTACGAGCAGTACTTC. The V gene is TRBV9, the J gene TRBJ2-7; D might be TRBD1 (7 bases). The CDR3 is 14 amino acids. Trimming left V 3 bases short and J 2 bases short, with 12 bases between. Looked up from germline, CDR1 is SGDLS and CDR2 is YYNGEE.